The 15 T cell receptor beta chains below come from one sample, sequenced in a study of cytomegalovirus exposure and HLA in healthy donors. The PCR used 60 Vbeta and 13 Jbeta primers. Only in-frame clones appear in the TCRdb table, and some are missing; sequencing was by immunoSEQ multiplex PCR. Of 150,000 to 160,000 clones listed, around 79% are singletons. The sample taken for sequencing was PBMCs. The receptors come from a man between 25 and 39 years old in good health and CMV-seropositive.

This chain joins TRBV30 and TRBJ2-3; D ambiguous. The CDR3 spans 13 residues. Between the trimmed V and J ends, which lost 7 bases and 4 bases, there was a span of 15 bases. Germline CDR1 is GTSNPN and CDR2 is SVGIG (reference sequence). The DNA for the CDR3 is TGTGCCTCGGGTTTAGTTCGGGCAGATACGCAGTATTTT. This sequence encodes CASGLVRADTQYF.

This chain uses TRBV30 with TRBJ2-5; a weak D match, TRBD1 (5 bases). The end of the DNA fits TRBJ2-7 better, so the J call may be wrong. Germline CDR1 and CDR2: GTSNPN and SVGIG (reference sequence). The CDR3 is 12 amino acids. Here the CDR3 reads CAWRLTGYEQYF. As DNA, the CDR3 is TGTGCCTGGAGGCTCACAGGCTACGAGCAGTACTTC.

The J gene is TRBJ1-2, the V gene TRBV10-3; D may be TRBD1 (5 bases). Germline V gene sequence: CDR1 ENHRY, CDR2 SYGVKD. The CDR3 has 15 amino acids. V lost 7 bases and J lost 3, with 18 bases in between. CDR3 nucleotides: TGTGCCATCACTGGGGGGTACGGTTCGGACTATGGCTACACCTTC. Translation gives CAITGGYGSDYGYTF.

This chain uses TRBV10-3 with TRBJ1-6; D may be TRBD1 (6 bases). Between the trimmed V and J ends, which lost 2 bases and 13 bases, there was a span of 18 bases. Germline V lookup: CDR1 ENHRY, CDR2 SYGVKD. The CDR3 extends over 15 amino acids. CDR3 protein: CAISEQSGAASPLHF. CDR3 sequence (DNA): TGTGCCATCAGTGAGCAGTCAGGGGCCGCCTCCCCCCTCCACTTT.

Only a few counts were recorded for this clone. The V gene is TRBV9, the J gene TRBJ2-2; TRBD1 matches at 8 bases. The J segment lost 4 bases and the V segment lost 0 bases, leaving 5 bases of the junction unmatched. The CDR3 runs to 16 residues. Germline lookup yields CDR1 SGDLS and CDR2 YYNGEE. CDR3 nucleotide sequence: TGTGCCAGCAGCGTAGGACAGGGGTTGGGCACCGGGGAGCTGTTTTTT. Protein product: CASSVGQGLGTGELFF.

This chain uses TRBV10-3 with TRBJ1-1; 11 nucleotides line up with TRBD1. The germline CDR1 and CDR2 sequences are ENHRY and SYGVKD. This CDR3 has 14 residues. The V and J ends lost 6 bases and 7 bases, in that order; junction bases with no gene match: 7. CDR3 coding DNA: TGTGCCATCAGAGAGGACAGGGGGCAGGGTGAAGCTTTCTTT. Protein sequence: CAIREDRGQGEAFF.

The genes are TRBV7-2 and TRBJ1-2, with D hard to call. Looked up from germline, CDR1 is SGHTA and CDR2 is FQGNSA. The length of the CDR3 is 13 residues. Trimming stripped 5 bases from V and 2 bases from J, with 9 bases between. This CDR3 reads CASSPDKNYGYTF. The DNA of the CDR3 is TGTGCCAGCAGCCCAGACAAGAACTATGGCTACACCTTC.

The table lists this clone with a count of one. The junction departs from the called germline gene at one end, perhaps through a read error. The chain uses TRBV7-7 and TRBJ2-1; D is unclear. This CDR3 is 15 amino acids long. Germline lookup yields CDR1 SSHAT and CDR2 FNYEAQ (reference sequence). CDR3 DNA sequence: TGTGCTAGCAGCTACGGTCCCGAATCCTACAATGAGCAGTTCTTC. Translating it yields CASSYGPESYNEQFF.

The V gene is TRBV2, the J gene TRBJ1-5; no definite D call. CDR1 SNHLY and CDR2 FYNNEI come from the germline V gene. The V and J ends lost 3 bases and 2 bases respectively, with 11 bases between them. The CDR3 contains 15 residues. The CDR3 sequence is CASSEEPGGNQPQHF. The CDR3 coding sequence is TGTGCCAGCAGTGAGGAACCGGGTGGCAATCAGCCCCAGCATTTT.

This rearrangement joins TRBV27 to TRBJ1-2; 7 bases map to TRBD1. V dropped 4 bases and J dropped 8; count of bases not matched to a gene: 16. The CDR3 runs 16 residues. Germline CDR1 reads MNHEY; CDR2 reads SMNVEV (reference sequence). The DNA for the CDR3 is TGTGCCAGCAGTTCGAGCATGGACAGGAGGAGAAAAGGCTACACCTTC. Its protein product is CASSSSMDRRRKGYTF.

This clone came up a few times. CDR3 nucleotide sequence: TGTGCCAGCTCCACCGAACAGGGGGCGAGGACTGAAGCTTTCTTT. The encoded protein is CASSTEQGARTEAFF. V usage is TRBV18 and J usage is TRBJ1-1, with 9 bases lining up with TRBD1. V was pared by 6 bases and J by 5 bases, with 10 bases of the junction left unmatched. This CDR3 has 15 residues. Germline V gene data show CDR1 as KGHSH and CDR2 as LQKENI.

The chain couples TRBV27 to TRBJ1-2, with D perhaps TRBD1 (6 bases). Germline V lookup: CDR1 MNHEY, CDR2 SMNVEV (reference sequence). The ends were cut back, 3 bases at V and 7 bases at J, with 18 bases in the middle. The CDR3 runs 15 residues. The CDR3 sequence is CASSFVASTRGGYTF. In DNA form, the CDR3 reads TGTGCCAGCAGTTTCGTGGCCAGCACCAGGGGTGGCTACACCTTC.

The V gene is TRBV4-3, the J gene TRBJ1-1; 8 nucleotides agree with TRBD1. The CDR3 is made up of 14 amino acids. Germline V gene sequence: CDR1 LGHNA, CDR2 YSLEER. J lost 5 bases, V lost 4 bases, and 6 bases had no gene match. The DNA of the CDR3 is TGCGCCAGCAGCCTGGACAGGGAAGGGACTGAAGCTTTCTTT. Encoded protein: CASSLDREGTEAFF.

The V call is TRBV27, the J call TRBJ1-2; a weak D match, TRBD1 (5 bases). This CDR3 comprises 14 residues. CDR1 and CDR2 from the germline V gene are MNHEY and SMNVEV (reference sequence). Trimming left V 2 bases short and J 8 bases short, with 15 bases between. This CDR3 is CASSLKAGLIGYTF. The CDR3 DNA is TGTGCCAGCAGTTTAAAGGCAGGGTTAATAGGCTACACCTTC.

The genes are TRBV5-1 and TRBJ2-3; 8 bases are a match to TRBD1. The junction had 5 bases not matched to a gene; V was cut back by 4 bases and J by 4 bases. This CDR3 comprises 14 residues. Germline lookup yields CDR1 SGHRS and CDR2 YFSETQ. Here the CDR3 reads CASSPRTGPDTQYF. CDR3 nucleotide sequence: TGCGCCAGCAGCCCGCGGACAGGGCCAGATACGCAGTATTTT. Combining the CDR3 with reference TRBV5-1 and TRBJ2-3 gives the whole variable domain KAGVTQTPRYLIKTRGQQVTLSCSPISGHRSVSWYQQTPGQGLQFLFEYFSETQRNKGNFPGRFSGRQFSNSRSEMNVSTLELGDSALYLCASSPRTGPDTQYFGPGTRLTVL.